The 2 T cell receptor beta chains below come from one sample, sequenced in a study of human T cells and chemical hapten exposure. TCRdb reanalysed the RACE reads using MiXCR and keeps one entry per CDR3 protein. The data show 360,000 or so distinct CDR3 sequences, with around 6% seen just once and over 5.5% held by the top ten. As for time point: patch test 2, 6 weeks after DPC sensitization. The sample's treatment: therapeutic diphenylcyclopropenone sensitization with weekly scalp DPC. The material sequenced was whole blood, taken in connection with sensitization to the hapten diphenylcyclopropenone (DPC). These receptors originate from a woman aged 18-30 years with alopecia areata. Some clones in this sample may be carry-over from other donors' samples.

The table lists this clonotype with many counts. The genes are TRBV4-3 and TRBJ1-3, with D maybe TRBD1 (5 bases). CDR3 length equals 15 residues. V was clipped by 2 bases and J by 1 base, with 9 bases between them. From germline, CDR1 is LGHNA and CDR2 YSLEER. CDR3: CASSQSDRSGNTIYF. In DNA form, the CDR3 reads TGCGCCAGCAGCCAATCCGACAGATCTGGAAACACCATATATTTT.

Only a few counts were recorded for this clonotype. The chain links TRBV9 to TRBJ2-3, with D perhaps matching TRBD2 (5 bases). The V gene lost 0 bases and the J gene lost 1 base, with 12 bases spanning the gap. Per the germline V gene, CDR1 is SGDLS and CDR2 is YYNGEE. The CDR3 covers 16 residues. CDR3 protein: CASSVDVRGGTDTQYF. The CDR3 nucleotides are TGTGCCAGCAGCGTAGATGTCCGGGGAGGCACAGATACGCAGTATTTT.